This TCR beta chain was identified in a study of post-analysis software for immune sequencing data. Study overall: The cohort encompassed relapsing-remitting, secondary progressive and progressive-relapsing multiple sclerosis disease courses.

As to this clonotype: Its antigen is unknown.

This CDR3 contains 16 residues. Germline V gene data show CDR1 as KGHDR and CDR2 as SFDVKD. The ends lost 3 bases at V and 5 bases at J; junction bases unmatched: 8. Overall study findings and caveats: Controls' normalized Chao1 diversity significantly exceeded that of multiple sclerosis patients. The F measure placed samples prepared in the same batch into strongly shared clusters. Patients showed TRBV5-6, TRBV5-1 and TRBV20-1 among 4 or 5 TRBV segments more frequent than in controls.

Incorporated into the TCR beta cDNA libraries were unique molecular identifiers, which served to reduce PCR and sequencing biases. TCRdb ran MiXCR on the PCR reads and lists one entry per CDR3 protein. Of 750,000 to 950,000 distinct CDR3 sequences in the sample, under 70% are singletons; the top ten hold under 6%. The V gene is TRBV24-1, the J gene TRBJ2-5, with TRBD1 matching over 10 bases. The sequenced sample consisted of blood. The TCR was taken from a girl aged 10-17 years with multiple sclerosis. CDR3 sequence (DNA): TGTGCCACCAGTGATAGTGTGACAGGGGGCGGTGAGACCCAGTACTTC. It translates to CATSDSVTGGGETQYF.